This T cell receptor beta chain was recorded in a study of cytomegalovirus exposure and HLA in healthy donors. CDR3 size: 14 residues. Per the germline V gene, CDR1 is SGHRS and CDR2 is YFSETQ. V was shortened by 8 bases and J by 0 bases, with 12 bases between the two germline ends. All the people who gave samples were healthy bone marrow donors. PCR amplification relied on 60 Vbeta primers (plus 13 Jbeta primers). Sequenced by immunoSEQ multiplex PCR; TCRdb stores in-frame clones only, minus some. Of approximately 90,000 clones in the sample, around four fifths were seen once. Material: PBMCs. The clonotype was recovered from a woman aged 40-49 years in good health and CMV-seronegative. The chain joins TRBV5-1 to TRBJ1-3; tentatively, D is TRBD1 (6 bases). The CDR3 DNA reads as TGCGCCAGTGGCCGGGACATCTCTGGAAACACCATATATTTT. This codes for CASGRDISGNTIYF.